This TCR beta chain originates from a study of cytomegalovirus exposure and HLA in healthy donors. The CDR3 spans 13 residues. With V trimmed by 6 bases and J by 6 bases, 7 bases remained unmatched. The V gene's germline CDR1 is MNHNS and CDR2 SASEGT. As concerns this clone: Its antigen is unknown.

Study conclusions and caveats: In a later analysis, at a false discovery rate of 0.05, 15,000 to 20,000 TCR beta sequences matched HLA alleles. What TCR beta sequences reportedly achieved was accurate prediction of HLA-A and HLA-B alleles in most subjects.

13 Jbeta primers and 60 Vbeta primers were used for the PCR. The table came from immunoSEQ multiplex PCR; TCRdb's copy has only in-frame clones and leaves some out. This table holds under 250,000 clones, approximately 85% found once. This receptor was obtained from a woman aged 45-65 years in good health and CMV-seronegative. The sample was PBMCs. V is TRBV6-1 and J is TRBJ1-1; the match to TRBD1 covers 7 bases. The chain's CDR3 is CASRKGARAEAFF. The CDR3 DNA sequence: TGTGCCAGCAGAAAGGGGGCACGCGCTGAAGCTTTCTTT.